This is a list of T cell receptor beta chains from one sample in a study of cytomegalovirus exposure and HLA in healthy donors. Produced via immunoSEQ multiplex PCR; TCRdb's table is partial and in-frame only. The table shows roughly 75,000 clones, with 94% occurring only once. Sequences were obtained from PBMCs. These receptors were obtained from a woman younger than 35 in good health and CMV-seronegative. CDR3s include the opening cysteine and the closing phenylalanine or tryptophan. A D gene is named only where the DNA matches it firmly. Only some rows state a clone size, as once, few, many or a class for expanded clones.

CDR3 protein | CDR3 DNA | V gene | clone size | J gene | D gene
CAAAGGGNEQFF | TGTGCCGCTGCGGGGGGTGGCAATGAGCAGTTCTTC | TRBV19 | NA | TRBJ2-1 | TRBD2
CASSDSYNEQFF | TGTGCCAGCTCCGACAGCTACAATGAGCAGTTCTTC | TRBV18 | NA | TRBJ2-1 | NA
CASSRRTGTFAEAFF | TGTGCCAGCAGTCGCCGGACAGGGACTTTTGCTGAAGCTTTCTTT | TRBV27 | NA | TRBJ1-1 | TRBD1
CASSLLAQPQHF | TGTGCCAGCAGTCTCCTGGCTCAGCCCCAGCATTTT | TRBV28 | NA | TRBJ1-5 | NA
CASSREALSYNEQFF | TGTGCCAGCAGCCGCGAGGCCCTCTCCTACAATGAGCAGTTCTTC | TRBV6-5 | NA | TRBJ2-1 | NA
CASSLAQSYEQYF | TGTGCCAGCAGCTTAGCCCAGTCCTACGAGCAGTACTTC | TRBV7-6 | once | TRBJ2-7 | NA
CASSVGRGASGANVLTF | TGTGCCAGCAGCGTAGGTAGGGGTGCGTCCGGGGCCAACGTCCTGACTTTC | TRBV9 | NA | TRBJ2-6 | NA
CASSLSPRGGAGPSSTDTQYF | TGTGCCAGCAGTTTATCCCCGCGGGGGGGCGCCGGCCCTTCTAGCACAGATACGCAGTATTTT | TRBV28 | NA | TRBJ2-3 | TRBD2
CASSPPWTGGDDEQYF | TGTGCCAGCTCACCACCTTGGACAGGGGGAGACGACGAGCAGTACTTC | TRBV18 | NA | TRBJ2-7 | TRBD1
CASSLGQTSEAFF | TGTGCCAGCTCACTCGGACAGACGTCTGAAGCTTTCTTT | TRBV18 | NA | TRBJ1-1 | NA
CAMSRGDSSYEQYF | TGTGCCATGAGCAGGGGGGATAGCTCCTACGAGCAGTACTTC | TRBV6-5 | once | TRBJ2-7 | NA
CASGAGGPGRETQYF | TGTGCTAGTGGGGCGGGAGGGCCTGGGAGGGAGACCCAGTACTTC | TRBV12-5 | NA | TRBJ2-5 | TRBD2
CAWNPGTINEQFF | TGTGCCTGGAACCCAGGGACAATTAATGAGCAGTTCTTC | TRBV30 | NA | TRBJ2-1 | NA
CASSDARDSATQYF | TGTGCCAGCAGCGATGCCCGGGACAGCGCAACCCAGTACTTC | TRBV5-4 | NA | TRBJ2-5 | TRBD1
CASSFYGEDYEQYF | TGCGCCAGCAGCTTCTACGGGGAAGACTACGAGCAGTACTTC | TRBV5-1 | NA | TRBJ2-7 | NA
CASSLEPGTGNTEAFF | TGTGCCAGCAGCTTAGAGCCCGGGACAGGGAACACTGAAGCTTTCTTT | TRBV7-6 | NA | TRBJ1-1 | TRBD1
CAISEGGVNSNQPQHF | TGTGCCATCAGTGAAGGGGGAGTCAATAGCAATCAGCCCCAGCATTTT | TRBV10-3 | NA | TRBJ1-5 | NA
CASSSTTDRAVEQFF | TGCGCCAGCAGCTCGACAACCGACAGGGCGGTCGAGCAGTTCTTC | TRBV5-1 | NA | TRBJ2-1 | TRBD1
CATTPPGLTDTQYF | TGTGCCACGACACCGCCCGGCCTCACAGATACGCAGTATTTT | TRBV5-4 | NA | TRBJ2-3 | NA
CASSLATVSNEQFF | TGTGCCAGCAGCTTAGCTACAGTTTCCAATGAGCAGTTCTTC | TRBV7-9 | NA | TRBJ2-1 | NA
CASSETGVGTDTQYF | TGTGCCAGCAGTGAAACAGGGGTGGGCACAGATACGCAGTATTTT | TRBV25-1 | NA | TRBJ2-3 | TRBD1
CASSLGTRLYEQYF | TGTGCCAGCAGTTTAGGGACTAGATTATACGAGCAGTACTTC | TRBV27 | NA | TRBJ2-7 | TRBD2
CASSQQGYEQYF | TGTGCCAGCAGCCAACAGGGGTACGAGCAGTACTTC | TRBV14 | NA | TRBJ2-7 | NA
CASSETAWATDTQYF | TGTGCCAGCAGCGAGACAGCGTGGGCCACAGATACGCAGTATTTT | TRBV25-1 | NA | TRBJ2-3 | NA
CASSQQQQGYTEAFF | TGCGCCAGCAGCCAACAGCAACAGGGATACACTGAAGCTTTCTTT | TRBV4-3 | NA | TRBJ1-1 | NA
CASSPYDTPAIYF | TGTGCCAGCAGCCCGTACGACACCCCGGCCATATATTTT | TRBV7-9 | NA | TRBJ1-3 | NA
CARSDGQGGGYTF | TGTGCCAGAAGCGATGGACAGGGGGGTGGCTACACCTTC | TRBV5-3 | NA | TRBJ1-2 | TRBD1
CASSPGSSYEQYF | TGTGCCAGCTCACCGGGCAGCTCCTACGAGCAGTACTTC | TRBV18 | NA | TRBJ2-7 | NA
CACLITPQAGYTF | TGTGCCTGCCTAATCACCCCCCAGGCGGGCTACACCTTC | TRBV30 | NA | TRBJ1-2 | NA
CASKTSGGGRETQYF | TGTGCCAGCAAGACTAGCGGCGGAGGGCGAGAGACCCAGTACTTC | TRBV2 | NA | TRBJ2-5 | TRBD2
CASSLERVSYNEQFF | TGCGCCAGCAGCTTGGAACGGGTCTCCTACAATGAGCAGTTCTTC | TRBV5-1 | NA | TRBJ2-1 | NA